This TCR beta chain was sequenced during a study of beta chain features in type 1 diabetes. CDR1 is MNHNS and CDR2 is SASEGT in the germline V gene. Unmatched junction bases numbered 3, after V lost 2 bases and J lost 4 bases. The CDR3 is made up of 17 amino acids. Regarding the study as a whole: TCRB CDR3s from Type 1 diabetes patients were moderately but significantly shorter in all four CD4+ subsets.

Comment on this clone: The target antigen is unknown.

Reverse transcription of all isolated RNA meant that expressed TCRB transcripts were sequenced. Naive, central memory and regulatory T cell samples yielded roughly 3.6 million reads on average. Data came from immunoSEQ multiplex PCR; TCRdb stores just in-frame clones and leaves some out. The sample consists of about 99,000 clones, roughly 28% of them appearing once. This TCR derives from a woman aged 18 to 35 with type 1 diabetes. Sequencing used central memory CD4+ T cells from blood. The V and J genes are TRBV6-1 and TRBJ2-1; 15 bases fit TRBD2. Here the CDR3 reads CASSESGLAGGYNEQFF. The CDR3, as DNA: TGTGCCAGCAGTGAAAGTGGACTAGCGGGAGGGTACAATGAGCAGTTCTTC.